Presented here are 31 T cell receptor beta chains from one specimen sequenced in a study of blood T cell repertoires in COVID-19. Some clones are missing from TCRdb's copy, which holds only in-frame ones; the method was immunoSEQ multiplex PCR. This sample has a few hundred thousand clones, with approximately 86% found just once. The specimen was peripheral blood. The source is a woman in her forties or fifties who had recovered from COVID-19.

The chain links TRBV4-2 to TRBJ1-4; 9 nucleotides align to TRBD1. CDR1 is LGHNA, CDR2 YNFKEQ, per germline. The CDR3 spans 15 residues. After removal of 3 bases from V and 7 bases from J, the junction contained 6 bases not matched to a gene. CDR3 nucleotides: TGTGCCAGCAGCCATGAGACAGGGGGACGTGAAAAACTGTTTTTT. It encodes CASSHETGGREKLFF.

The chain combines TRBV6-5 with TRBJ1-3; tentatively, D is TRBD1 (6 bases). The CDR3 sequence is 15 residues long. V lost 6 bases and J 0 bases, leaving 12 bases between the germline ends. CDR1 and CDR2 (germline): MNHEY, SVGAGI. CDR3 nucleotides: TGTGCCAGCAGGAGACAGGCTAGCTCTGGAAACACCATATATTTT. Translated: CASRRQASSGNTIYF.

The CDR3 coding sequence is TGTGCCAGCAGCTTCGGACACTCAGAGACCCAGTACTTC. Its translation is CASSFGHSETQYF. This chain uses TRBV2 with TRBJ2-5; tentative D call: TRBD1 (5 bases). V was pared by 6 bases and J by 4 bases, with 12 bases between. CDR1 SNHLY and CDR2 FYNNEI come from the germline V gene. The CDR3 covers 13 residues. Drawing the rest from reference TRBV2 and TRBJ2-5, the complete variable domain is EPEVTQTPSHQVTQMGQEVILRCVPISNHLYFYWYRQILGQKVEFLVSFYNNEISEKSEIFDDQFSVERPDGSNFTLKIRSTKLEDSAMYFCASSFGHSETQYFGPGTRLLVL.

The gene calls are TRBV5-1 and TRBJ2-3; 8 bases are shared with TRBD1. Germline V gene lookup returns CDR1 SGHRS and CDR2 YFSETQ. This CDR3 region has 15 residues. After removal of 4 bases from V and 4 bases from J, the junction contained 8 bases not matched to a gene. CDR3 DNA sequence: TGCGCCAGCAGCGATAGGACAGGGCGGGCAGATACGCAGTATTTT. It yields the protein CASSDRTGRADTQYF.

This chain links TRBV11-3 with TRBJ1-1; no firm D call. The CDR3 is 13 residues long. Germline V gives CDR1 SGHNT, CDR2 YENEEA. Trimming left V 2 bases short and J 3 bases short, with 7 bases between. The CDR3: CASSLYGYTEAFF. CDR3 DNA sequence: TGTGCCAGCAGCTTATACGGGTACACTGAAGCTTTCTTT.

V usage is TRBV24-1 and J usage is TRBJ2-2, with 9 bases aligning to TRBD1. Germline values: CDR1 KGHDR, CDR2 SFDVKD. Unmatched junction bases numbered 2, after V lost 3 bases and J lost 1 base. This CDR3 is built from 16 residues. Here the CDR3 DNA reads TGTGCCACCAGTGATCCGGACAGGGGGAACACCGGGGAGCTGTTTTTT. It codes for CATSDPDRGNTGELFF.

The DNA for the CDR3 is TGTGCCAGCAGCTTAGCGAGCGGGGTGGGCTACACCTTC. Translated: CASSLASGVGYTF. The V call is TRBV11-2, the J call TRBJ1-2; unclear D gene. Trimming cost V 1 base and J 8 bases, with 11 bases left between them. Germline CDR1 SGHAT, CDR2 FQNNGV. The CDR3 extends over 13 amino acids.

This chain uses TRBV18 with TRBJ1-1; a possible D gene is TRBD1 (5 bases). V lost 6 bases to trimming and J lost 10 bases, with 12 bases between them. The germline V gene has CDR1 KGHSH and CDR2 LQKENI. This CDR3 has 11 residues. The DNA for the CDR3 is TGTGCCAGCTCTTCGGGGGAGGTAGCTTTCTTT. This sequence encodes CASSSGEVAFF.

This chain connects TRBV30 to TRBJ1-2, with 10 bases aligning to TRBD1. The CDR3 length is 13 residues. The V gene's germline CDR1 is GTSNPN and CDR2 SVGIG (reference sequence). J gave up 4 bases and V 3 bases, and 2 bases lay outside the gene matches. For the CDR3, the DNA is TGTGCCTGGAGAAGGGACAGGGGCTATGGCTACACCTTC. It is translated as CAWRRDRGYGYTF.

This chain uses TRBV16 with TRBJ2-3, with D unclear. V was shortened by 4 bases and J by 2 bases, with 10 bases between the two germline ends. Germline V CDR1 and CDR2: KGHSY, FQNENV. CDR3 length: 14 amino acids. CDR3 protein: CASSPPVSTDTQYF. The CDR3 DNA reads TGTGCCAGCAGCCCCCCGGTTTCCACAGATACGCAGTATTTT.

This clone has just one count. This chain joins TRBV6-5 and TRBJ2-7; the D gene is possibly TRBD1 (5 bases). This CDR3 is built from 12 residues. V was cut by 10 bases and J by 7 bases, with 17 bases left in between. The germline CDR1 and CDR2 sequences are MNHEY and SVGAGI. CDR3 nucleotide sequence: TGTGCCATCCAGGGTGAGATCTGGGAGCAGTACTTC. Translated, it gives CAIQGEIWEQYF.

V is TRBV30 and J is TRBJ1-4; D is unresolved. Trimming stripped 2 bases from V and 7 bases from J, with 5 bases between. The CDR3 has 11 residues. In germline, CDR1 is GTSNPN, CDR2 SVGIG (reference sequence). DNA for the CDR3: TGTGCCTGGAGTCCCATTGAAAAACTGTTTTTT. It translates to CAWSPIEKLFF. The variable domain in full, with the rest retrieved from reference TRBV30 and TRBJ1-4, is SQTIHQWPATLVQPVGSPLSLECTVEGTSNPNLYWYRQAAGRGLQLLFYSVGIGQISSEVPQNLSASRPQDRQFILSSKKLLLSDSGFYLCAWSPIEKLFFGSGTQLSVL.

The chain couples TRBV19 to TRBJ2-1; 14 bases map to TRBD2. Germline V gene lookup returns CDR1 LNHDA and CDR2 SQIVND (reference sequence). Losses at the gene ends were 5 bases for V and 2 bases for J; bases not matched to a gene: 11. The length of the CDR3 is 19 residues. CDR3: CASSPGLAGEVGPYNEQFF. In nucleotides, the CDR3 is TGTGCCAGTAGTCCGGGACTAGCGGGAGAGGTCGGACCCTACAATGAGCAGTTCTTC.

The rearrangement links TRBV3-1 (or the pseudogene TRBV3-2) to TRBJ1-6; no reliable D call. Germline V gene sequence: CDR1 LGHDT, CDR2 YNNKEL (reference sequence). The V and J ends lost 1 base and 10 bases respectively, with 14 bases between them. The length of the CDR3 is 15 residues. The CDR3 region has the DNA TGTGCCAGCAGCCAAGGGCCAGGAGGTAGATCACCCCTCCACTTT. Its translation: CASSQGPGGRSPLHF.

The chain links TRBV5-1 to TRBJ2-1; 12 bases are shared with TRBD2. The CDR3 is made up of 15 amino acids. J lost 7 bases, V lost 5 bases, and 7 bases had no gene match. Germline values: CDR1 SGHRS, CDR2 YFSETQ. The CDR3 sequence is CASSPTSGGRNEQFF. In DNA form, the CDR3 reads TGCGCCAGCAGTCCGACTAGCGGGGGAAGGAATGAGCAGTTCTTC. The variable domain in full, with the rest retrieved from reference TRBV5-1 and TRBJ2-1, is KAGVTQTPRYLIKTRGQQVTLSCSPISGHRSVSWYQQTPGQGLQFLFEYFSETQRNKGNFPGRFSGRQFSNSRSEMNVSTLELGDSALYLCASSPTSGGRNEQFFGPGTRLTVL.

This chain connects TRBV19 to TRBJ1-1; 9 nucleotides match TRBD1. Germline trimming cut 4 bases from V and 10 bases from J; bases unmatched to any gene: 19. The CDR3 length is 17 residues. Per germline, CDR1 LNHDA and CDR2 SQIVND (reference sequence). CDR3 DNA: TGTGCCAGTAGTACCAGGACAGGGGTAACGACCAGGCGGATAGCTTTCTTT. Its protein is CASSTRTGVTTRRIAFF.

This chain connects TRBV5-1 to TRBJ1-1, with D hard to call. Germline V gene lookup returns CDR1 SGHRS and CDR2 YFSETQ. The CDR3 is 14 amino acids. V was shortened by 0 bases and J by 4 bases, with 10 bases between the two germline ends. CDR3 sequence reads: CASSLVGGITEAFF. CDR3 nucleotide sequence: TGCGCCAGCAGCTTGGTAGGAGGAATCACTGAAGCTTTCTTT.

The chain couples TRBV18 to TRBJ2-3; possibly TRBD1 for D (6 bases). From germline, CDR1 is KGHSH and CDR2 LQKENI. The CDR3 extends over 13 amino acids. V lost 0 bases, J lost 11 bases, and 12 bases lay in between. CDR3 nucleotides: TGTGCCAGCTCACCACCCATCAACAGGGTGCAGTATTTT. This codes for CASSPPINRVQYF.

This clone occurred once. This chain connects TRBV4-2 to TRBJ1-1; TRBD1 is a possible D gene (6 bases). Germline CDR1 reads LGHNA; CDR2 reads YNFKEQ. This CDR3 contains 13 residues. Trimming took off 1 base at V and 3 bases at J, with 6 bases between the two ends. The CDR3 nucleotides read TGTGCCAGCAGCCAAGCAGGGGACACTGAAGCTTTCTTT. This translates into CASSQAGDTEAFF.

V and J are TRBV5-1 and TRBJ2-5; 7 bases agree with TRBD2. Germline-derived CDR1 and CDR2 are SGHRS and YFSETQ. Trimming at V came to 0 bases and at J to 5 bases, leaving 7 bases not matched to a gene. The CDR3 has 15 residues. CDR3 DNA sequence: TGCGCCAGCAGCTTGGTAGGGGCGGGAGTGGAGACCCAGTACTTC. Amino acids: CASSLVGAGVETQYF.

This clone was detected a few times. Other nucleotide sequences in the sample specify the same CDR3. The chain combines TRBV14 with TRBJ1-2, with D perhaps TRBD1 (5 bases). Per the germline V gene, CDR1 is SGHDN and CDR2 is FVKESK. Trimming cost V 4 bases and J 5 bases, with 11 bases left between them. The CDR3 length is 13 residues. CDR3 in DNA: TGTGCCAGCAGCCCCCGGACAACGTATGGCTACACCTTC. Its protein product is CASSPRTTYGYTF.

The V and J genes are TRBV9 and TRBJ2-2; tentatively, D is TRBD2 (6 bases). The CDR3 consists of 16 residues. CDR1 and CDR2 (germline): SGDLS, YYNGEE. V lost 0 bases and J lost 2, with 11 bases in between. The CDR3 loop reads CASSVVSSGNTGELFF. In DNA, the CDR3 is TGTGCCAGCAGCGTAGTGAGTAGCGGAAACACCGGGGAGCTGTTTTTT. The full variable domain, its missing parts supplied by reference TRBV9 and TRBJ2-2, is DSGVTQTPKHLITATGQRVTLRCSPRSGDLSVYWYQQSLDQGLQFLIQYYNGEERAKGNILERFSAQQFPDLHSELNLSSLELGDSALYFCASSVVSSGNTGELFFGEGSRLTVL.

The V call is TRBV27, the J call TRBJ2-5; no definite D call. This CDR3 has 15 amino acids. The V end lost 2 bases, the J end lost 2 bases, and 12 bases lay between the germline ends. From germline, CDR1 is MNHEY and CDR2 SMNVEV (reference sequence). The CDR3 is CASSLVTAPQETQYF. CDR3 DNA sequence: TGTGCCAGCAGTTTAGTAACAGCTCCGCAAGAGACCCAGTACTTC.

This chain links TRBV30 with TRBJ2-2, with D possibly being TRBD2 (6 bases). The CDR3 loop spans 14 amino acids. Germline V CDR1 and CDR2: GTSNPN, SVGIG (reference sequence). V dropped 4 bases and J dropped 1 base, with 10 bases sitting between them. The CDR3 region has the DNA TGTGCCTGGAAGGAGGGTCAGAACACCGGGGAGCTGTTTTTT. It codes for CAWKEGQNTGELFF.

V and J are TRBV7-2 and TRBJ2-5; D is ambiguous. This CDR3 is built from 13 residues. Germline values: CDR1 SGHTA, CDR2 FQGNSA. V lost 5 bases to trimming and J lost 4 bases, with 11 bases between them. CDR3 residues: CASSVTLLETQYF. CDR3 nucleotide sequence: TGTGCCAGCAGCGTCACATTATTAGAGACCCAGTACTTC.

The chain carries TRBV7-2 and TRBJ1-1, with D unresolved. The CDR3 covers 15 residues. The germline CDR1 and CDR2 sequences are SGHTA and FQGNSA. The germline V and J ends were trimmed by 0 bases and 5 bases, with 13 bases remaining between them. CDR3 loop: CASSLAFDTRTEAFF. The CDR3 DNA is TGTGCCAGCAGCTTAGCGTTTGATACGAGGACTGAAGCTTTCTTT.

CDR3 sequence reads: CASSRPGLDNEQFF. CDR3 sequence (DNA): TGTGCCAGCAGCCGTCCGGGACTAGACAATGAGCAGTTCTTC. The rearrangement links TRBV5-4 to TRBJ2-1; 8 nucleotides agree with TRBD2. Losses at the gene ends were 4 bases for V and 5 bases for J; bases not matched to a gene: 5. Germline lookup yields CDR1 SGHNT and CDR2 YYREEE (reference sequence). The CDR3 has 14 residues.

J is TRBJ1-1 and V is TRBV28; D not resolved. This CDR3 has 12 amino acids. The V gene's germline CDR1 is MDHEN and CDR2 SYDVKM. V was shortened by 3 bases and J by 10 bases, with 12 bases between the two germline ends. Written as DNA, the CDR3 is TGTGCCAGCAGTTTGACGGGTAGTAGAGCTTTCTTT. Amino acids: CASSLTGSRAFF.

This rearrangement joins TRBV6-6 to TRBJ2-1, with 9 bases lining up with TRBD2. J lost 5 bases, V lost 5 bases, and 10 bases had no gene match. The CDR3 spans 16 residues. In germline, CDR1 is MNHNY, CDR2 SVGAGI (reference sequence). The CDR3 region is CASSTRREGRDNEQFF. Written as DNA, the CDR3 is TGTGCCAGCAGTACTCGGCGGGAGGGCCGGGACAATGAGCAGTTCTTC.

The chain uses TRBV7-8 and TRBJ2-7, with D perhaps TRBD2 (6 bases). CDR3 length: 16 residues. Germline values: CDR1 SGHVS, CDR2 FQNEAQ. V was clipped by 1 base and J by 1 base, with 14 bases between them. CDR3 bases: TGTGCCAGCAGCTTAGAGGGTAGCGGAGCGTCCTACGAGCAGTACTTC. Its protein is CASSLEGSGASYEQYF.

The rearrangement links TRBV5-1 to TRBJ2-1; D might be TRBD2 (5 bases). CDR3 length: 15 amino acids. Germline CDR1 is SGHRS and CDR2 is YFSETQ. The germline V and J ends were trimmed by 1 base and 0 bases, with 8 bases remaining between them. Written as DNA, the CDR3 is TGCGCCAGCAGCTTGACGGGAACCTCCTACAATGAGCAGTTCTTC. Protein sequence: CASSLTGTSYNEQFF.